Each of the 19 T cell receptor beta chains below was sequenced from the same sample in a study of T cell responses to AZD1222 COVID-19 vaccine. Generated by immunoSEQ multiplex PCR, the TCRdb table keeps only in-frame clones and is missing some. In the table there are about 150,000 clones, 70% to 90% of which are singletons. The sequenced sample was peripheral blood, obtained after recovery from COVID-19. The source of these receptors is an adult who had recovered from COVID-19.

Only a few counts were recorded for this clone. The rearrangement uses TRBV24-1 and TRBJ2-2; D is unresolved. The CDR3 loop spans 14 amino acids. V dropped 4 bases and J dropped 4 bases, with 9 bases sitting between them. Germline CDR1 is KGHDR and CDR2 is SFDVKD. The CDR3, as DNA: TGTGCCACCAGTGAGGTCGTGAGCACCGGGGAGCTGTTTTTT. Amino acid sequence: CATSEVVSTGELFF.

The V gene is TRBV4-3, the J gene TRBJ2-3; 7 bases are a match to TRBD2. In germline, CDR1 is LGHNA, CDR2 YSLEER. The trim removed 4 bases at V and 2 bases at J, leaving 9 bases unmatched. The CDR3 loop spans 16 amino acids. The CDR3 nucleotides are TGCGCCAGCAGCCCAGTCTGGCGGGGGACCACAGATACGCAGTATTTT. Translation: CASSPVWRGTTDTQYF.

The CDR3 DNA reads as TGTGCCAGCAGCTTTAGCGGGGGGGCTAACGGGGAGCTGTTTTTT. Amino acid sequence: CASSFSGGANGELFF. J is TRBJ2-2 and V is TRBV5-5, with TRBD2 matching 11 bases. The CDR3 extends over 15 amino acids. Germline CDR1 is SGHKS and CDR2 is YYEKEE (reference sequence). V dropped 2 bases and J dropped 7; count of bases not matched to a gene: 4.

The chain is built from TRBV19 and TRBJ2-7; perhaps D is TRBD1 or TRBD2 (5 bases each). Looked up from germline, CDR1 is LNHDA and CDR2 is SQIVND (reference sequence). V dropped 7 bases and J dropped 6 bases, with 13 bases sitting between them. The CDR3 extends over 12 amino acids. CDR3 protein: CASNDMGREQYF. The CDR3 DNA sequence: TGTGCCAGTAATGATATGGGACGCGAGCAGTACTTC.

This clone was counted once. This chain connects TRBV7-8 to TRBJ2-3; the D is unclear. V was shortened by 5 bases and J by 8 bases, with 14 bases between the two germline ends. This CDR3 is built from 13 residues. Germline loops: CDR1 SGHVS, CDR2 FQNEAQ. The DNA of the CDR3 is TGTGCCAGCAGCCCCGCCCAGCATGGTACGCAGTATTTT. Encoded protein: CASSPAQHGTQYF.

The CDR3 protein is CAISELQRAGAGELFF. The CDR3, as DNA: TGTGCCATCAGTGAGCTGCAGCGAGCGGGGGCCGGGGAGCTGTTTTTT. The chain joins TRBV10-3 to TRBJ2-2; 8 nucleotides match TRBD2. Germline lookup yields CDR1 ENHRY and CDR2 SYGVKD. V was clipped by 2 bases and J by 6 bases; unmatched bases: 8. The CDR3 runs to 16 residues.

The chain is built from TRBV10-3 and TRBJ1-1; D uncertain. Trimming removed 11 bases at V and 0 bases at J, with 13 bases between. There are 13 residues in the CDR3. From germline, CDR1 is ENHRY and CDR2 SYGVKD. The DNA for the CDR3 is TGTGCCGCCGCCGCAGAAGTGAACACTGAAGCTTTCTTT. Translation gives CAAAAEVNTEAFF.

The chain joins TRBV9 to TRBJ2-2; the D is unclear. In germline, CDR1 is SGDLS, CDR2 YYNGEE. With 4 bases removed from V and 1 base from J, the gap between germline ends came to 8 bases. This CDR3 is built from 14 residues. CDR3 residues: CASSLLGNTGELFF. The CDR3 coding sequence is TGTGCCAGCAGCCTTCTTGGGAACACCGGGGAGCTGTTTTTT.

The V gene is TRBV4-1, the J gene TRBJ1-1; possible D gene TRBD1, 6 bases. V lost 2 bases, J lost 6 bases, and 10 bases lay in between. CDR3 length: 13 amino acids. Germline assignment: CDR1 MGHRA and CDR2 YSYEKL. CDR3 bases: TGCGCCAGCAGCCAACCAGGGGACGCTGAAGCTTTCTTT. This translates into CASSQPGDAEAFF.

For this clone: At one end the junction does not follow the germline gene, possibly because of a read error. The chain recombines TRBV3-1 (or the pseudogene TRBV3-2) with TRBJ1-2; D remains ambiguous. The CDR3 runs to 12 residues. In germline, CDR1 is LGHDT, CDR2 YNNKEL (reference sequence). The CDR3 here is CASSQGYRGHTF. DNA for the CDR3: TGTGCCAGCAGCCAGGGGTATCGTGGCCACACCTTC.

This chain joins TRBV29-1 and TRBJ1-4, with TRBD1 identical over 7 bases. V shed 6 bases, J shed 7 bases, and the junction held 8 bases outside the gene matches. Per the germline V gene, CDR1 is SQVTM and CDR2 is ANQGSEA. The CDR3 extends over 13 amino acids. The CDR3 nucleotides are TGCAGCGTATCCGGGACAGCCATTGAAAAACTGTTTTTT. Its protein product is CSVSGTAIEKLFF.

The chain has TRBV29-1 and TRBJ2-1; 7 bases agree with TRBD1. The CDR3 is 15 amino acids. V dropped 4 bases and J dropped 4; count of bases not matched to a gene: 10. Germline loops: CDR1 SQVTM, CDR2 ANQGSEA. Here the CDR3 DNA reads TGCAGCGTTGGGGTAGGGGGCTATGATTACAATGAGCAGTTCTTC. Protein product: CSVGVGGYDYNEQFF.

This chain links TRBV5-4 with TRBJ2-2, with TRBD1 as a possible D gene (5 bases). The CDR3 is made up of 15 amino acids. Trimming took 2 bases from V and 6 from J, leaving 14 bases between them. Germline V gives CDR1 SGHNT, CDR2 YYREEE (reference sequence). CDR3 amino acids: CASSLAQGGAGELFF. The CDR3 DNA follows: TGTGCCAGCAGCTTAGCCCAGGGCGGCGCCGGGGAGCTGTTTTTT. The full variable domain, with the rest looked up from reference TRBV5-4 and TRBJ2-2, is ETGVTQSPTHLIKTRGQQVTLRCSSQSGHNTVSWYQQALGQGPQFIFQYYREEENGRGNFPPRFSGLQFPNYSSELNVNALELDDSALYLCASSLAQGGAGELFFGEGSRLTVL.

V and J are TRBV5-6 and TRBJ1-6; TRBD1 matches at 7 bases. The CDR3 spans 14 residues. The ends lost 4 bases at V and 8 bases at J; junction bases unmatched: 6. The V gene's germline CDR1 is SGHDT and CDR2 YYEEEE. CDR3 nucleotides: TGTGCCAGCAGCGTGGACAGGAAGGATTCACCCCTCCACTTT. Translated: CASSVDRKDSPLHF.

V usage is TRBV3-1 (or the pseudogene TRBV3-2) and J usage is TRBJ2-7; D remains ambiguous. The CDR3 contains 13 residues. Germline assignment: CDR1 LGHDT and CDR2 YNNKEL (reference sequence). V was cut by 2 bases and J by 0 bases, with 5 bases left in between. In DNA form, the CDR3 reads TGTGCCAGCAGCCAATATAGCTCCTACGAGCAGTACTTC. Its protein product is CASSQYSSYEQYF.

The CDR3 region is CASSLTGSNEKLFF. The CDR3 DNA reads as TGTGCCAGCAGCTTAACAGGGTCTAATGAAAAACTGTTTTTT. The V and J genes are TRBV6-5 and TRBJ1-4; weak D call: TRBD1 (6 bases). Deletions cut 6 bases from V and 3 bases from J, with 11 bases between. The germline V gene has CDR1 MNHEY and CDR2 SVGAGI. This CDR3 is built from 14 residues.

The rearrangement links TRBV11-2 to TRBJ2-3; possibly TRBD2 for D (5 bases). V shed 5 bases and J shed 4 bases, with 13 bases lying between them. The CDR3 is 14 residues long. Per germline, CDR1 SGHAT and CDR2 FQNNGV. The CDR3, as DNA: TGTGCCAGCAGCGACGCGATAGCGTCAGATACGCAGTATTTT. Its translation: CASSDAIASDTQYF. The variable domain in full, completed from reference TRBV11-2 and TRBJ2-3, reads EAGVAQSPRYKIIEKRQSVAFWCNPISGHATLYWYQQILGQGPKLLIQFQNNGVVDDSQLPKDRFSAERLKGVDSTLKIQPAKLEDSAVYLCASSDAIASDTQYFGPGTRLTVL.

The chain uses TRBV7-3 and TRBJ1-3; D call uncertain. Trimming shortened V by 2 bases and J by 0 bases, and 5 bases separated the two germline ends. The length of the CDR3 is 14 residues. Germline CDR1 SGHTA, CDR2 FQGTGA. The CDR3 region is CASSLGISGNTIYF. The CDR3 DNA reads TGTGCCAGCAGCTTAGGTATCTCTGGAAACACCATATATTTT.

V usage is TRBV6-1 and J usage is TRBJ1-6; no clear D gene. This CDR3 is built from 16 residues. Germline CDR1 reads MNHNS; CDR2 reads SASEGT. Trimming pared 3 bases from V and 0 bases from J, leaving 9 bases between. CDR3 sequence: CASSDRSSSYNSPLHF. The DNA of the CDR3 is TGTGCCAGCAGTGACCGCTCTAGCTCCTATAATTCACCCCTCCACTTT.